This T cell receptor (beta chain) was observed in a study of blood T cell repertoires in COVID-19. Study at large: There were acute and convalescent COVID-19 samples, and they came from the United States, Italy and Spain. PBMCs, B-cell-depleted T cells, or T cells were the source of the cDNA or gDNA that made up the material.

The authors' processing: Amplification of reference gene primers was used by the study to estimate nucleated cell counts. The assay was immunoSEQ multiplex PCR, and TCRdb's table has in-frame clones only and misses some. V, J and clone size derive from that table, while D and trimming were established from the DNA sequence. The table has approximately 670,000 clones, 75% to 90% seen once. The CDR3 runs to 14 residues. CDR1 and CDR2 (germline): MNHEY, SVGAGI. Trimming pared 8 bases from V and 2 bases from J, leaving 16 bases between. Material for sequencing was peripheral blood. V usage is TRBV6-5 and J usage is TRBJ2-7, with D maybe TRBD2 (7 bases). The sequence was collected from a woman aged 18-29 years with acute or convalescent COVID-19. The CDR3 DNA sequence: TGTGCCAGCGCCCCCCGAGGGGGGGCCTACGAGCAGTACTTC. Translating gives CASAPRGGAYEQYF.